The sequence of this T cell receptor beta chain was determined in a study of cytomegalovirus exposure and HLA in healthy donors. V shed 1 base, J shed 5 bases, and the junction held 5 bases outside the gene matches. The CDR3 length is 17 residues. The germline gives CDR1 LNHNV, CDR2 YYDKDF (reference sequence). Unrecorded immune exposures were likely, despite nominal health at sampling. PCR amplification relied on 60 Vbeta primers (plus 13 Jbeta primers). Sequencing used immunoSEQ multiplex PCR; TCRdb keeps in-frame clones, though not all of them. The data contain around 110,000 clones, 8% to 10% of them singletons.

This receptor was obtained from a man aged 25 to 40 in good health and CMV-seronegative. Sequencing used PBMCs. This chain links TRBV15 with TRBJ2-7; 16 positions match TRBD2. The CDR3 region is CATSRVAGTSGRDEQYF. In DNA form, the CDR3 reads TGTGCCACCAGCAGAGTAGCCGGGACTAGCGGGAGGGACGAGCAGTACTTC.